The 20 T cell receptor beta chains presented below share a single source sample, sequenced in a study of regulatory T cells. For these receptors, no antigen is known. Regarding the study as a whole: In CD3G deficiency, regulatory T cells had lower Shannon diversity than autologous conventional CD4+ and control regulatory cells.

The PCR used 52 TRBV and 13 TRBJ primers. TCRdb keeps only in-frame clones here, not all; method: immunoSEQ multiplex PCR. This sample has some 6,100 clones, with 80% to 90% found just once. The sequenced sample consisted of CD4+ Tregs sorted from blood. These receptors all stem from a person aged 18 to 30 with CD3G deficiency.

The genes are TRBV11-2 and TRBJ2-7, with D unresolved. Deletions cut 3 bases from V and 6 bases from J, with 12 bases between. This CDR3 spans 13 amino acids. The germline V gene encodes CDR1 SGHAT and CDR2 FQNNGV. This chain's CDR3 is CASSFLGRAEQYF. The CDR3 coding sequence is TGTGCCAGCAGCTTTCTAGGTCGCGCCGAGCAGTACTTC.

The rearrangement joins TRBV28 to TRBJ2-1, with 16 bases that match TRBD2. Trimming cost V 6 bases and J 9 bases; bases outside gene matches: 17. This CDR3 has 19 amino acids. From germline, CDR1 is MDHEN and CDR2 SYDVKM. The CDR3 DNA sequence: TGTGCCAGCAGCTTTTCCCCGGGACTAGCGGGAGGGCCCGGGAGTGAGCAGTTCTTC. Residues: CASSFSPGLAGGPGSEQFF.

This clone was detected only once. This chain uses TRBV5-1 with TRBJ1-1, with unresolved D. Between the trimmed V and J ends, which lost 2 bases and 0 bases, there was a span of 8 bases. CDR3 length: 14 residues. Germline lookup yields CDR1 SGHRS and CDR2 YFSETQ. The CDR3 sequence is CASSLTDMNTEAFF. The CDR3 DNA reads TGCGCCAGCAGCTTAACGGATATGAACACTGAAGCTTTCTTT.

This clone was detected once. The chain is built from TRBV7-9 and TRBJ2-7; 7 positions match TRBD1. The germline V gene has CDR1 SEHNR and CDR2 FQNEAQ (reference sequence). V shed 4 bases, J shed 0 bases, and the junction held 3 bases outside the gene matches. CDR3 length: 14 amino acids. CDR3 nucleotides: TGTGCCAGCAGCTCATGGACAGGCTCCTACGAGCAGTACTTC. As protein: CASSSWTGSYEQYF.

The chain carries TRBV6-6 and TRBJ2-2, with D possibly TRBD2 on 5 matching bases. The length of the CDR3 is 13 residues. Looked up from germline, CDR1 is MNHNY and CDR2 is SVGAGI (reference sequence). The ends were cut back, 7 bases at V and 8 bases at J, with 14 bases in the middle. The CDR3 is CASIGSRGGELFF. CDR3 DNA sequence: TGTGCCAGCATTGGGAGCCGAGGAGGGGAGCTGTTTTTT.

This chain links TRBV6-1 with TRBJ2-1; 7 positions match TRBD2. Germline CDR1 and CDR2: MNHNS and SASEGT. CDR3 length: 15 amino acids. The V gene end was trimmed by 5 bases and the J gene end by 0 bases; junction bases not matched to a gene: 4. CDR3 bases: TGTGCCAGCAGTTGGGGGGGGAGCTCCTACAATGAGCAGTTCTTC. Residues: CASSWGGSSYNEQFF.

This clone was observed a few times. The chain joins TRBV28 to TRBJ2-3; D unresolved. V dropped 0 bases and J dropped 6 bases, with 7 bases sitting between them. Germline V gene data show CDR1 as MDHEN and CDR2 as SYDVKM. The CDR3 is 13 amino acids. The chain's CDR3 is CASSLWGRDTQYF. As DNA, the CDR3 is TGTGCCAGCAGTTTATGGGGCAGGGATACGCAGTATTTT.

The J gene is TRBJ2-7, the V gene TRBV6-1; 7 bases are shared with TRBD2. With V trimmed by 1 base and J by 2 bases, 8 bases remained unmatched. The CDR3 sequence is 16 residues long. Germline V lookup: CDR1 MNHNS, CDR2 SASEGT. The CDR3 sequence is CASSEGWQGLPYEQYF. Here the CDR3 DNA reads TGTGCCAGCAGTGAAGGTTGGCAGGGACTACCCTACGAGCAGTACTTC.

As DNA, the CDR3 is TGTGCCATCAACCCCGGGACAGGGCAGAGAGGCTACACCTTC. Protein product: CAINPGTGQRGYTF. The chain carries TRBV10-3 and TRBJ1-2; 9 bases are a match to TRBD1. CDR3 length: 14 amino acids. The junction had 11 bases not matched to a gene; V was cut back by 7 bases and J by 8 bases. Germline assignment: CDR1 ENHRY and CDR2 SYGVKD.

The chain combines TRBV5-1 with TRBJ2-6; TRBD1 might be the D (5 bases). V lost 7 bases, J lost 0 bases, and 14 bases lay in between. This CDR3 has 16 amino acids. Germline V CDR1 and CDR2: SGHRS, YFSETQ. Written as DNA, the CDR3 is TGCGCCAGCTCGCGAGACAGCAACTCTGGGGCCAACGTCCTGACTTTC. This codes for CASSRDSNSGANVLTF.

The chain has TRBV11-2 and TRBJ2-7; possible D gene TRBD1, 5 bases. This CDR3 comprises 14 residues. With 0 bases removed from V and 6 bases from J, the gap between germline ends came to 12 bases. Germline CDR1 and CDR2: SGHAT and FQNNGV. CDR3 amino acids: CASSLDPRVGEQYF. In DNA form, the CDR3 reads TGTGCCAGCAGCTTAGATCCCAGGGTAGGCGAGCAGTACTTC. Filled out from reference TRBV11-2 and TRBJ2-7, the complete variable domain reads EAGVAQSPRYKIIEKRQSVAFWCNPISGHATLYWYQQILGQGPKLLIQFQNNGVVDDSQLPKDRFSAERLKGVDSTLKIQPAKLEDSAVYLCASSLDPRVGEQYFGPGTRLTVT.

This clone was seen once. The chain uses TRBV6-1 and TRBJ1-2, with D maybe TRBD1 (5 bases). The V and J ends lost 9 bases and 4 bases respectively, with 18 bases between them. This CDR3 has 14 residues. Per germline, CDR1 MNHNS and CDR2 SASEGT. The CDR3 bases are TGTGCCAGTGGGGGAAGAACGCAAAGCTATGGCTACACCTTC. The encoded protein is CASGGRTQSYGYTF.

This chain links TRBV6-1 with TRBJ1-2; no firm D call. The V gene's germline CDR1 is MNHNS and CDR2 SASEGT. CDR3 length equals 13 residues. The ends were cut back, 0 bases at V and 7 bases at J, with 9 bases in the middle. CDR3 nucleotides: TGTGCCAGCAGTGAAGCCCGACTCGGTGGCTACACCTTC. Translation gives CASSEARLGGYTF.

This sequence joins TRBV6-6 and TRBJ1-2; weak D call: TRBD1 (6 bases). Trimming stripped 6 bases from V and 8 bases from J, with 16 bases between. The germline gives CDR1 MNHNY, CDR2 SVGAGI (reference sequence). CDR3 size: 13 residues. CDR3 DNA sequence: TGTGCCAGCAGGGATGCCAGGGGTGGAGGCTACACCTTC. Residues: CASRDARGGGYTF.

The gene calls are TRBV21-1 and TRBJ2-1; the table assigns TRBD1, which was not confirmed against the DNA. TRBV21-1 is reported as a pseudogene. This CDR3 contains 14 residues. CDR3 in amino acids: CASSINGQYNEQFF. The CDR3 coding sequence is TGTGCCAGCAGTATAAACGGACAGTACAATGAGCAGTTCTTC.

The chain combines TRBV5-1 with TRBJ2-1, with D maybe TRBD1 (6 bases). In germline, CDR1 is SGHRS, CDR2 YFSETQ. The V end lost 1 base, the J end lost 1 base, and 6 bases lay between the germline ends. CDR3 length: 14 residues. CDR3 DNA sequence: TGCGCCAGCAGCTTGAGGGGGTCCTACAATGAGCAGTTCTTC. Translation: CASSLRGSYNEQFF.

This chain connects TRBV5-1 to TRBJ1-2; D gene uncertain. The length of the CDR3 is 15 residues. Between the trimmed V and J ends, which lost 4 bases and 4 bases, there was a span of 17 bases. CDR1 is SGHRS and CDR2 is YFSETQ in the germline V gene. The CDR3 DNA is TGCGCCAGCAGCGCTAGCTCGGGTAGGAGCTATGGCTACACCTTC. Amino acid sequence: CASSASSGRSYGYTF.

V is TRBV6-6 and J is TRBJ1-6; 8 positions agree with TRBD1. The CDR3 spans 16 residues. Germline V gene sequence: CDR1 MNHNY, CDR2 SVGAGI (reference sequence). The J segment lost 2 bases and the V segment lost 6 bases, leaving 6 bases of the junction unmatched. The CDR3 coding sequence is TGTGCCAGCAGCCGGAGGACAGGGACCTATAATTCACCCCTCCACTTT. It translates to CASSRRTGTYNSPLHF.

The V gene is TRBV10-3, the J gene TRBJ2-1, with D perhaps matching TRBD1 (6 bases). The CDR3 runs to 16 residues. Germline CDR1 reads ENHRY; CDR2 reads SYGVKD. With 4 bases removed from V and 10 bases from J, the gap between germline ends came to 23 bases. This CDR3 reads CAISGSGPLGAREQFF. In DNA, the CDR3 is TGTGCCATCAGTGGGTCAGGACCCTTGGGGGCTCGAGAGCAGTTCTTC.

The rearrangement uses TRBV28 and TRBJ2-7; D remains ambiguous. The CDR3 totals 11 residues. Germline assignment: CDR1 MDHEN and CDR2 SYDVKM. Trimming stripped 6 bases from V and 1 base from J, with 4 bases between. This CDR3 reads CASSSSYEQYF. CDR3 sequence (DNA): TGTGCCAGCAGCAGTTCCTACGAGCAGTACTTC.